This note documents a single TCR beta chain sequence. No antigen is known for it. This record belongs to a study of T-cell memory formation after mild COVID-19. Study summary: Across donors, TCR clusters were largely donor specific.

General study findings and limits: Contracting CD8+ clones were enriched in EMRA, CD4+ mainly in CM and EM. There were some responding clones in pre-infection memory, which suggested that cross-reactive memory had joined.

With constant-segment primers, 5'RACE yielded cDNA libraries of TCR alpha and TCR beta that carried sample barcodes and UMIs. In TCRdb, the 5' RACE reads were re-called with MiXCR into one record per CDR3 protein. This table has 270,000 or so distinct CDR3 sequences, around 17% appearing once. The germline CDR1 and CDR2 sequences are PRHDT and FYEKMQ (reference sequence). This CDR3 region has 15 residues. V gave up 3 bases and J gave up 6 bases, with 18 bases separating them. The sequenced sample was PBMCs or a T cell subset sorted from them (not recorded which). The clonotype originates from a young man who had mild COVID-19 (a few samples of this study predate the infection). Cell type and time point are not known. V usage is TRBV13 and J usage is TRBJ2-7, with a possible D match to TRBD1 (6 bases). The DNA of the CDR3 is TGTGCCAGCAGCTTCGGGTCAGGGGCCGGCAGCGAGCAGTACTTC. Its translation is CASSFGSGAGSEQYF.